Included here is one TCR beta chain sequence, with context. As handled by the study authors: Cell counts per sample came from amplifying reference gene primers. Data came from immunoSEQ multiplex PCR; TCRdb stores just in-frame clones and leaves some out. V and J calls and clone size are given by that table; D and trimming were obtained from the DNA. The data hold 88,000 or so clones, with 70% to 90% observed a single time. V lost 3 bases and J 6 bases, leaving 15 bases between the germline ends. The CDR3 is 14 amino acids. The V gene's germline CDR1 is SEHNR and CDR2 FQNEAQ (reference sequence). The source of the sample is a study of blood T cell repertoires in COVID-19.

This TCR derives from a man aged 55 to 70 with acute or convalescent COVID-19. Sequencing was performed on peripheral blood. The chain is built from TRBV7-9 and TRBJ2-7; perhaps TRBD1 as D (5 bases). The CDR3 coding sequence is TGTGCCAGCAGCTTGGACATAGGGTTGGGCGAGCAGTACTTC. Amino acid sequence: CASSLDIGLGEQYF.